A selection of T cell receptor beta chains follows, all from one sample in a study of cytomegalovirus exposure and HLA in healthy donors. The data were produced by immunoSEQ multiplex PCR, yet TCRdb's version contains in-frame clones alone and is incomplete. The sample yields about 170,000 clones, around 62% seen once. Sequencing used PBMCs. The receptors derive from a man aged 40-49 years in good health and CMV-seronegative. CDR3s include the opening cysteine and the closing phenylalanine or tryptophan. A D gene is named only where the DNA matches it firmly. Only some rows state a clone size, as once, few, many or a class for expanded clones.

clone_size: few
v_call: TRBV18
j_call: TRBJ1-4
d_call: TRBD1
cdr3_aa: CASSRAQGAQEKLFF
cdr3_nt: TGTGCCAGCTCACGGGCACAGGGGGCTCAAGAAAAACTGTTTTTT

clone_size: once
v_call: TRBV5-5
j_call: TRBJ1-5
d_call: TRBD1
cdr3_aa: CASSPRLQGAGQPQHF
cdr3_nt: TGTGCCAGCAGCCCTCGGTTACAGGGGGCTGGTCAGCCCCAGCATTTT

clone_size: -
v_call: TRBV6-5
j_call: TRBJ2-7
d_call: TRBD2
cdr3_aa: CASSTIAGENYEQYF
cdr3_nt: TGTGCCAGCAGTACAATAGCGGGGGAGAACTACGAGCAGTACTTC

clone_size: -
v_call: TRBV7-2
j_call: TRBJ2-7
d_call: -
cdr3_aa: CASSLVSAYEQYF
cdr3_nt: TGTGCCAGCAGCTTAGTTTCCGCCTACGAGCAGTACTTC

clone_size: few
v_call: TRBV6-1
j_call: TRBJ2-7
d_call: -
cdr3_aa: CASSDVHGSSYEQYF
cdr3_nt: TGTGCCAGCAGTGATGTTCATGGGAGCTCCTACGAGCAGTACTTC

clone_size: -
v_call: TRBV6-6
j_call: TRBJ2-5
d_call: -
cdr3_aa: CASSYGAAGSGQYF
cdr3_nt: TGTGCCAGCAGTTACGGAGCGGCAGGATCGGGGCAGTACTTC

clone_size: -
v_call: TRBV7-9
j_call: TRBJ1-2
d_call: -
cdr3_aa: CASSGLEAQTGNYGYTF
cdr3_nt: TGTGCCAGCAGCGGATTAGAAGCCCAGACAGGCAACTATGGCTACACCTTC

clone_size: -
v_call: TRBV6-5
j_call: TRBJ1-1
d_call: -
cdr3_aa: CASSYQGTINTEAFF
cdr3_nt: TGTGCCAGCAGTTACCAGGGGACAATAAATACTGAAGCTTTCTTT

clone_size: -
v_call: TRBV27
j_call: TRBJ2-7
d_call: -
cdr3_aa: CASSLLFDRLNEQYF
cdr3_nt: TGTGCCAGCAGTTTATTGTTCGACAGGTTGAACGAGCAGTACTTC

clone_size: -
v_call: TRBV4-1
j_call: TRBJ2-1
d_call: TRBD2
cdr3_aa: CASSHNLGTSGQGDEQFF
cdr3_nt: TGCGCCAGCAGCCATAACCTAGGGACTAGCGGCCAGGGGGATGAGCAGTTCTTC

clone_size: -
v_call: TRBV6-6
j_call: TRBJ1-2
d_call: TRBD1
cdr3_aa: CASGTGDHGYTF
cdr3_nt: TGTGCCAGCGGGACAGGGGACCATGGCTACACCTTC